This entry features one T cell receptor beta chain sequence. Antigen: not known. The repertoire was sequenced with immunoSEQ multiplex PCR; TCRdb's copy has only in-frame clones and lacks some. This table holds around 2.1 million clones, almost 96% found once. The sample is drawn from a study of shared clonotypes between healthy human individuals. For the study at large: Donors consisted of two women and a few men between 18 and 49. General study findings and limits: Tissues were not sampled, only blood, and their repertoires likely differ. It was observed that roughly 4.8% of naive CD4 clonotypes were shared across several donors. A limitation of the genetic and exposure-history diversity represented arose from few donors.

Material for sequencing was naive CD4+ T cells sorted from blood. The sample's subset: CD45RA+ positively selected. This clonotype originated in a man in his late teens or twenties in good health.

CDR3 residues: CASSTTTGGRGYTF. CDR3 bases: TGTGCCAGTAGTACCACTACAGGGGGAAGAGGCTACACCTTC. V usage is TRBV19 and J usage is TRBJ1-2, with 8 bases lining up with TRBD1. V lost 4 bases and J lost 8; bases outside the gene matches: 9. This CDR3 has 14 amino acids. Per the germline V gene, CDR1 is LNHDA and CDR2 is SQIVND (reference sequence).